These T cell receptor beta chains were read from a single sample in a study of blood T cell repertoires in COVID-19. Clones were sequenced by immunoSEQ multiplex PCR, and TCRdb holds only the in-frame ones, with some missing. The sample shows 100,000 or so clones, approximately 80% of them seen only once. Sequencing used peripheral blood. The receptor source for this set is a human donor in a cohort sampled during active COVID-19. The CDR3 runs from the conserved cysteine through the conserved F or W. The order of the fields is CDR3 length, V gene, clone size, D gene, J gene, CDR3 protein, CDR3 DNA. The D gene is left open where the match is weak. A clone size is listed for some rows: how often the clone was seen (once, few, many), or a class if it is expanded.

14	TRBV2	few	NA	TRBJ2-2	CASNSGANTGELFF	TGTGCCAGCAATAGCGGAGCGAACACCGGGGAGCTGTTTTTT
11	TRBV20-1	NA	NA	TRBJ2-7	CSASQGPEQYF	TGCAGTGCTTCTCAGGGGCCCGAGCAGTACTTC
17	TRBV3-1/TRBV3-2	NA	NA	TRBJ1-1	CASSAFVRQTMNTEAFF	TGTGCCAGCAGTGCTTTTGTCAGGCAGACCATGAACACTGAAGCTTTCTTT
13	TRBV19	NA	NA	TRBJ1-1	CASSIDRNTEAFF	TGTGCCAGTAGTATCGACAGGAACACTGAAGCTTTCTTT
15	TRBV7-9	NA	TRBD2	TRBJ2-3	CASSLSGVSTDTQYF	TGTGCCAGCAGCTTGAGCGGGGTCAGCACAGATACGCAGTATTTT
14	TRBV18	NA	NA	TRBJ2-7	CASSPSANNYEQYF	TGTGCCAGCTCACCCAGCGCGAATAACTACGAGCAGTACTTT
14	TRBV19	NA	NA	TRBJ1-2	CASSIRTANYGYTF	TGTGCCAGTAGTATAAGGACAGCTAACTATGGCTACACCTTC
16	TRBV7-9	NA	NA	TRBJ1-4	CASSIGGARTNEKLFF	TGTGCCAGCAGCATCGGGGGGGCTCGGACTAATGAAAAACTGTTTTTT
16	TRBV19	NA	TRBD1	TRBJ2-7	CASSIGWGQGPYEQYF	TGTGCCAGTAGTATAGGTTGGGGACAGGGTCCCTACGAGCAGTACTTC
14	TRBV11-2	NA	TRBD2	TRBJ2-7	CASSLRGRSYEQYF	TGTGCCAGCAGCTTGCGCGGGAGGTCTTACGAGCAGTACTTC
14	TRBV27	NA	TRBD1	TRBJ1-5	CASSPWTGYQPQHF	TGTGCCAGCAGTCCCTGGACAGGGTATCAGCCCCAGCATTTT
16	TRBV28	NA	TRBD1	TRBJ1-6	CASSFPTGTGDSPLHF	TGTGCCAGCAGTTTCCCAACCGGGACAGGGGATTCACCCCTCCACTTT
14	TRBV11-2	NA	NA	TRBJ1-3	CASSMRTRGNTIYF	TGTGCCAGCAGCATGAGAACTCGGGGAAACACCATATATTTT
15	TRBV5-1	NA	NA	TRBJ2-2	CASSLGDIDTGELFF	TGCGCCAGCAGCTTGGGGGACATTGACACCGGGGAGCTGTTTTTT
13	TRBV10-1	once	TRBD1	TRBJ2-2	CASSRQGAGELFF	TGCGCCAGCAGCAGACAGGGGGCCGGGGAGCTGTTTTTT